This T cell receptor (beta chain) was found in a study of beta chain features in type 1 diabetes. At the level of the study: Sorted cells examined across all samples numbered 107,917,701. Notes on the study in general: A PCR bias possibly favoring shorter templates would apply equally to patients and controls. Type 1 diabetes patients had moderately but significantly shorter TCRB CDR3s in all four CD4+ subsets.

Remarks on this clone: Its specificity is unknown.

Trimming removed 0 bases from V and 7 bases from J; junction bases left unmatched: 9. Germline V CDR1 and CDR2: SEHNR, FQNEAQ (reference sequence). This CDR3 contains 17 residues. Reverse transcribing all isolated RNA meant expressed TCRB transcripts were sequenced. TCRdb keeps only in-frame clones here, not all; method: immunoSEQ multiplex PCR. The table shows more than 250,000 clones, with around an eighth occurring only once. The TCR was taken from a man aged 30 to 39 with type 1 diabetes. Sequencing used naive CD4+ T cells from blood. V is TRBV7-9 and J is TRBJ2-1, with 10 bases lining up with TRBD2. DNA for the CDR3: TGTGCCAGCAGCTTAGCTCTTAATAGCGGGAGGACGAATGAGCAGTTCTTC. This codes for CASSLALNSGRTNEQFF. Full variable domain (missing parts from reference TRBV7-9 and TRBJ2-1): DTGVSQNPRHKITKRGQNVTFRCDPISEHNRLYWYRQTLGQGPEFLTYFQNEAQLEKSRLLSDRFSAERPKGSFSTLEIQRTEQGDSAMYLCASSLALNSGRTNEQFFGPGTRLTVL.